The 9 T cell receptor beta chains below were found in one sample sequenced in a study of cytomegalovirus exposure and HLA in healthy donors. Libraries were prepared by immunoSEQ multiplex PCR; TCRdb keeps only in-frame clonotypes and omits some of them. The sample yields some 170,000 clones, around nine tenths seen once. The specimen was PBMCs. The receptors come from a man aged 18 to 30 in good health and CMV-seropositive.

J is TRBJ1-1 and V is TRBV19; the D is unclear. V dropped 5 bases and J dropped 4 bases, with 14 bases sitting between them. CDR1 is LNHDA, CDR2 SQIVND, per germline (reference sequence). The CDR3 is 14 residues long. The CDR3 DNA follows: TGTGCCAGTAGTGCCGGTGGTGTGTTCACTGAAGCTTTCTTT. It specifies CASSAGGVFTEAFF.

The CDR3 reads CSGWTRRENTEAFF. The CDR3 DNA reads TGCAGCGGATGGACAAGGCGTGAGAACACTGAAGCTTTCTTT. This rearrangement joins TRBV29-1 to TRBJ1-1, with D perhaps matching TRBD1 (5 bases). The V and J ends lost 7 bases and 1 base respectively, with 16 bases between them. The CDR3 length is 14 residues. Germline loops: CDR1 SQVTM, CDR2 ANQGSEA.

This chain joins TRBV15 and TRBJ1-5; D call uncertain. Trimming shortened V by 0 bases and J by 7 bases, and 13 bases separated the two germline ends. The CDR3 contains 15 residues. CDR1 and CDR2 from the germline V gene are LNHNV and YYDKDF (reference sequence). CDR3 bases: TGTGCCACCAGCAGAGATCAGACGGGTAGGCAGCCCCAGCATTTT. Amino acids: CATSRDQTGRQPQHF.

This clone was seen only once. The rearrangement links TRBV19 to TRBJ1-1; TRBD1 matches at 7 bases. Germline CDR1 and CDR2: LNHDA and SQIVND (reference sequence). The CDR3 sequence is 15 residues long. The V gene end was trimmed by 6 bases and the J gene end by 5 bases; junction bases not matched to a gene: 12. CDR3 bases: TGTGCCAGTAGCAGCCCCCGGGACAGTTATACTGAAGCTTTCTTT. It codes for CASSSPRDSYTEAFF.

The CDR3 DNA reads TGCGCCAGCAGCCAAGAACCCCCGGGACAGGGGGTTACTAATGAAAAACTGTTTTTT. It encodes CASSQEPPGQGVTNEKLFF. The chain carries TRBV4-3 and TRBJ1-4; 11 bases align to TRBD1. Germline CDR1 is LGHNA and CDR2 is YSLEER. V dropped 0 bases and J dropped 2; count of bases not matched to a gene: 8. This CDR3 comprises 19 residues.

This clone was seen only a few times. The rearrangement links TRBV5-1 to TRBJ1-5, with TRBD1 matching 12 bases. Germline CDR1 SGHRS, CDR2 YFSETQ. The V gene end was trimmed by 4 bases and the J gene end by 11 bases; junction bases not matched to a gene: 4. The CDR3 is made up of 13 amino acids. The CDR3 reads CASSTGQGAAQHF. CDR3 nucleotide sequence: TGCGCCAGCAGCACGGGACAGGGGGCAGCCCAGCATTTT.

The chain has TRBV28 and TRBJ2-5; 8 bases map to TRBD1. V lost 5 bases to trimming and J lost 6 bases; unmatched junction nucleotides: 8. Looked up from germline, CDR1 is MDHEN and CDR2 is SYDVKM. CDR3 size: 14 residues. Written as DNA, the CDR3 is TGTGCCAGCAGTCCTCAGGGGGCGCGACAGACCCAGTACTTC. Protein: CASSPQGARQTQYF. Variable domain in full (rest from reference TRBV28 and TRBJ2-5): DVKVTQSSRYLVKRTGEKVFLECVQDMDHENMFWYRQDPGLGLRLIYFSYDVKMKEKGDIPEGYSVSREKKERFSLILESASTNQTSMYLCASSPQGARQTQYFGPGTRLLVL.

There are a few counts of this clone. The V gene is TRBV27, the J gene TRBJ1-5; D gene unclear. Per germline, CDR1 MNHEY and CDR2 SMNVEV (reference sequence). The CDR3 spans 14 residues. Trimming cost V 0 bases and J 6 bases, with 9 bases left between them. The CDR3 here is CASSLSGFGQPQHF. The CDR3 DNA reads as TGTGCCAGCAGTTTATCCGGGTTTGGTCAGCCCCAGCATTTT.

The chain links TRBV6-4 to TRBJ2-3; a weak D match, TRBD1 (5 bases). With 7 bases removed from V and 3 bases from J, the gap between germline ends came to 8 bases. Germline assignment: CDR1 MRHNA and CDR2 SNTAGT. The CDR3 is 12 amino acids. DNA of the CDR3: TGTGCCAGCACCCAGGGAACAGATACGCAGTATTTT. Protein sequence: CASTQGTDTQYF.